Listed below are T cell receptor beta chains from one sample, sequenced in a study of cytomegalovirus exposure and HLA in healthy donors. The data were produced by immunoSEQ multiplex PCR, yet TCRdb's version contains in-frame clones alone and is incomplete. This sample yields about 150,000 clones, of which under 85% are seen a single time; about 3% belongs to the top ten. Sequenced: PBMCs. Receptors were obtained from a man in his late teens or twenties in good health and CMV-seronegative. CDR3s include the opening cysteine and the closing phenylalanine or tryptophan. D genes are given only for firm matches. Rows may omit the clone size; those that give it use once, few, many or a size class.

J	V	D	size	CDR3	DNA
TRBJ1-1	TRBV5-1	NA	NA	CASSLVYGDTEAFF	TGCGCCAGCAGCTTGGTATACGGTGACACTGAAGCTTTCTTT
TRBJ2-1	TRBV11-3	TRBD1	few	CASSSGTGPDKQFF	TGTGCCAGCAGCTCCGGGACAGGTCCCGACAAGCAGTTCTTC
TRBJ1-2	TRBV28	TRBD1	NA	CASSFVTGGGYGYTF	TGTGCCAGCAGTTTCGTAACAGGGGGAGGCTATGGCTACACCTTC
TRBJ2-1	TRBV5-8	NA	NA	CASSWSSYNEQFF	TGTGCCAGCAGCTGGAGCTCCTACAATGAGCAGTTCTTC
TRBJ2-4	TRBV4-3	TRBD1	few	CASSPGQGGDSQYF	TGCGCCAGCAGCCCTGGACAGGGGGGGGACAGTCAGTACTTC
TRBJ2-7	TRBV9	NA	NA	CASSKTGANYEQYF	TGTGCCAGCAGTAAGACAGGCGCAAACTACGAGCAGTACTTC
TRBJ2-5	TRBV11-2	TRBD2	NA	CASSRGVAGGLQETQYF	TGTGCCAGCAGCCGGGGGGTAGCGGGGGGTCTCCAAGAGACCCAGTACTTC
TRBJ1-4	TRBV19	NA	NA	CASSILGRGTNEKLFF	TGTGCCAGTAGTATTTTGGGGAGAGGCACTAATGAAAAACTGTTTTTT
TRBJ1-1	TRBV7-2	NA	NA	CASSRGGALNTEAFF	TGTGCCAGCAGCCGCGGGGGGGCCTTGAACACTGAAGCTTTCTTT
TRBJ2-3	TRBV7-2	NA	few	CASSLWAGADTDTQYF	TGTGCCAGCAGCTTATGGGCAGGGGCTGACACAGATACGCAGTATTTT
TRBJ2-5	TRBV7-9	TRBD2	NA	CASSPGTTGETQYF	TGTGCCAGCAGCCCCGGGACTACAGGAGAGACCCAGTACTTC
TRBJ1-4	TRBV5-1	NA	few	CASSLAATNEKLFF	TGCGCCAGCAGCTTGGCCGCAACTAATGAAAAACTGTTTTTT
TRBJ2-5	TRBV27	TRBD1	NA	CASRTGARETQYF	TGTGCCAGCAGGACAGGGGCGAGAGAGACCCAGTACTTC
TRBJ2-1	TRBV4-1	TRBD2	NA	CASSVLGLAGDEQFF	TGCGCCAGCAGCGTCCTCGGACTAGCGGGGGATGAGCAGTTCTTC